This is a list of T cell receptor beta chains from one sample in a study of TIL therapy for anti-PD-1-resistant metastatic lung cancer. Generated by immunoSEQ multiplex PCR, the TCRdb table keeps only in-frame clones and is missing some. The sample yields more than 55,000 clones, roughly 69% seen once. The sequenced sample was blood, obtained at baseline. These receptors all stem from a person aged 25 to 79 with non-small cell lung cancer. Both conserved end residues are part of each CDR3. D genes are given only for firm matches. The size field is filled for only some rows; it gives once, few, many or a size class.

V gene: TRBV6-6
D gene: TRBD1
J gene: TRBJ1-1
clone size: few
CDR3 protein: CASSSGTGGEVTEAFF
CDR3 DNA: TGTGCCAGCAGCTCCGGGACAGGGGGCGAGGTGACTGAAGCTTTCTTT

V gene: TRBV5-4
D gene: TRBD1
J gene: TRBJ1-1
clone size: NA
CDR3 protein: CAAQSGTENMNTEAFF
CDR3 DNA: TGTGCCGCTCAATCAGGGACAGAGAACATGAACACTGAAGCTTTCTTT

V gene: TRBV7-9
D gene: NA
J gene: TRBJ2-3
clone size: once
CDR3 protein: CASSLVGPDTQYF
CDR3 DNA: TGTGCCAGCAGCTTAGTGGGCCCGGATACGCAGTATTTT

V gene: TRBV19
D gene: NA
J gene: TRBJ1-5
clone size: NA
CDR3 protein: CASSIGGTQPQHF
CDR3 DNA: TGTGCCAGTAGTATAGGAGGAACTCAGCCCCAGCATTTT

V gene: TRBV6-6
D gene: TRBD2
J gene: TRBJ2-7
clone size: NA
CDR3 protein: CASSPTGTISYEQYF
CDR3 DNA: TGTGCCAGCAGCCCGACCGGGACTATATCCTACGAGCAGTACTTC

V gene: TRBV2
D gene: NA
J gene: TRBJ2-4
clone size: NA
CDR3 protein: CASSEGRGTKNIQYF
CDR3 DNA: TGTGCCAGCAGTGAGGGGCGGGGAACCAAAAACATTCAGTACTTC

V gene: TRBV2
D gene: NA
J gene: TRBJ2-4
clone size: few
CDR3 protein: CASGVNIQYF
CDR3 DNA: TGTGCCAGTGGAGTAAACATTCAGTACTTC

V gene: TRBV12-5
D gene: NA
J gene: TRBJ2-3
clone size: NA
CDR3 protein: CASGLGSGSTDTQYF
CDR3 DNA: TGTGCTAGTGGTTTGGGGAGCGGAAGCACAGATACGCAGTATTTT

V gene: TRBV7-9
D gene: NA
J gene: TRBJ2-2
clone size: few
CDR3 protein: CASSFAAPNTGELFF
CDR3 DNA: TGTGCCAGCAGCTTCGCGGCCCCGAACACCGGGGAGCTGTTTTTT

V gene: TRBV5-4
D gene: NA
J gene: TRBJ2-3
clone size: NA
CDR3 protein: CASSLVGYSTDTQYF
CDR3 DNA: TGTGCCAGCAGCTTGGTTGGCTACAGCACAGATACGCAGTATTTT

V gene: TRBV25-1
D gene: NA
J gene: TRBJ2-2
clone size: NA
CDR3 protein: CASSVPGQNTGELFF
CDR3 DNA: TGTGCCAGCAGTGTCCCGGGACAGAACACCGGGGAGCTGTTTTTT

V gene: TRBV28
D gene: TRBD1
J gene: TRBJ1-5
clone size: NA
CDR3 protein: CASNRGTGGNQPQHF
CDR3 DNA: TGTGCCAGCAACCGCGGGACAGGGGGCAATCAGCCCCAGCATTTT

V gene: TRBV28
D gene: NA
J gene: TRBJ1-1
clone size: few
CDR3 protein: CASSLTVGTNTEAFF
CDR3 DNA: TGTGCCAGCAGTTTAACGGTAGGCACGAACACTGAAGCTTTCTTT

V gene: TRBV7-9
D gene: NA
J gene: TRBJ2-3
clone size: NA
CDR3 protein: CASSLEGGSTDTQYF
CDR3 DNA: TGTGCCAGCAGCTTAGAAGGGGGGAGCACAGATACGCAGTATTTT

V gene: TRBV7-9
D gene: TRBD1
J gene: TRBJ1-1
clone size: few
CDR3 protein: CASSGGTGEAFF
CDR3 DNA: TGTGCCAGCAGCGGGGGGACAGGGGAAGCTTTCTTT

V gene: TRBV5-1
D gene: TRBD1
J gene: TRBJ2-7
clone size: NA
CDR3 protein: CASSPRQGGYEQYF
CDR3 DNA: TGCGCCAGCAGCCCTAGACAGGGGGGATACGAGCAGTACTTC

V gene: TRBV7-6
D gene: NA
J gene: TRBJ2-3
clone size: few
CDR3 protein: CASSLESDTQYF
CDR3 DNA: TGTGCCAGCAGCTTAGAATCAGATACGCAGTATTTT

V gene: TRBV9
D gene: TRBD1
J gene: TRBJ2-3
clone size: NA
CDR3 protein: CASSKTGQGWGTDTQYF
CDR3 DNA: TGTGCCAGCAGCAAAACGGGACAGGGGTGGGGAACAGATACGCAGTATTTT

V gene: TRBV11-2
D gene: NA
J gene: TRBJ2-1
clone size: once
CDR3 protein: CASSSGHPYNEQFF
CDR3 DNA: TGTGCCAGCAGCTCGGGACACCCTTACAATGAGCAGTTCTTC

V gene: TRBV7-2
D gene: TRBD2
J gene: TRBJ2-1
clone size: NA
CDR3 protein: CASSATSGRAREQFF
CDR3 DNA: TGTGCCAGCAGCGCTACTAGCGGGAGGGCCCGGGAGCAGTTCTTC

V gene: TRBV29-1
D gene: TRBD2
J gene: TRBJ2-5
clone size: once
CDR3 protein: CSVASAAGEGTQYF
CDR3 DNA: TGCAGCGTTGCCTCGGCTGCGGGGGAGGGGACCCAGTACTTC

V gene: TRBV6-5
D gene: TRBD1
J gene: TRBJ1-3
clone size: NA
CDR3 protein: CASSYDAGGSGNTIYF
CDR3 DNA: TGTGCCAGCAGTTACGACGCAGGGGGCTCTGGAAACACCATATATTTT

V gene: TRBV7-7
D gene: NA
J gene: TRBJ2-5
clone size: NA
CDR3 protein: CASSLGLAYQETQYF
CDR3 DNA: TGTGCTAGCAGCTTGGGACTCGCGTACCAAGAGACCCAGTACTTC

V gene: TRBV19
D gene: TRBD1
J gene: TRBJ1-4
clone size: many
CDR3 protein: CATGTGGKLFF
CDR3 DNA: TGTGCCACCGGGACAGGGGGGAAACTGTTTTTT

V gene: TRBV30
D gene: TRBD1
J gene: TRBJ2-7
clone size: NA
CDR3 protein: CAWSHLTGAYF
CDR3 DNA: TGTGCCTGGAGTCACCTGACAGGGGCGTACTTC

V gene: TRBV2
D gene: NA
J gene: TRBJ2-2
clone size: NA
CDR3 protein: CASRASLGSGELFF
CDR3 DNA: TGTGCCAGCAGGGCAAGTCTAGGGTCCGGGGAGCTGTTTTTT

V gene: TRBV5-1
D gene: TRBD1
J gene: TRBJ2-5
clone size: NA
CDR3 protein: CASSLGDRPGGETQYF
CDR3 DNA: TGCGCCAGCAGCTTGGGGGACAGACCGGGCGGGGAGACCCAGTACTTC

V gene: TRBV30
D gene: TRBD2
J gene: TRBJ2-3
clone size: NA
CDR3 protein: CAWTSGGPGGDTQYF
CDR3 DNA: TGTGCCTGGACTAGCGGGGGGCCCGGAGGAGATACGCAGTATTTT

V gene: TRBV11-2
D gene: NA
J gene: TRBJ2-7
clone size: few
CDR3 protein: CASSLGVIGLSGYEQYF
CDR3 DNA: TGTGCCAGCAGCTTAGGTGTAATCGGACTTTCCGGCTACGAGCAGTACTTC

V gene: TRBV29-1
D gene: TRBD1
J gene: TRBJ2-1
clone size: NA
CDR3 protein: CSVARGTGGYNEQFF
CDR3 DNA: TGCAGCGTGGCTCGGGGGACAGGGGGCTACAATGAGCAGTTCTTC

V gene: TRBV7-6
D gene: NA
J gene: TRBJ2-7
clone size: NA
CDR3 protein: CASSLGGEETYEQYF
CDR3 DNA: TGTGCCAGCAGCTTAGGAGGGGAGGAGACCTACGAGCAGTACTTC

V gene: TRBV18
D gene: TRBD1
J gene: TRBJ1-2
clone size: many
CDR3 protein: CASSPSVRQGAYGYTF
CDR3 DNA: TGTGCCAGCTCACCTTCCGTACGACAGGGGGCCTATGGCTACACCTTC

V gene: TRBV2
D gene: TRBD1
J gene: TRBJ2-7
clone size: NA
CDR3 protein: CASSQDRGEYEQYF
CDR3 DNA: TGTGCCAGCAGCCAGGACAGGGGGGAGTACGAGCAGTACTTC

V gene: TRBV10-3
D gene: NA
J gene: TRBJ2-2
clone size: NA
CDR3 protein: CAINRGGNTGELFF
CDR3 DNA: TGTGCCATAAACAGGGGGGGTAACACCGGGGAGCTGTTTTTT

V gene: TRBV7-2
D gene: NA
J gene: TRBJ2-7
clone size: NA
CDR3 protein: CASSLAGGTTYEQYF
CDR3 DNA: TGTGCCAGCAGCTTAGCGGGAGGCACTACCTACGAGCAGTACTTC

V gene: TRBV18
D gene: TRBD2
J gene: TRBJ2-3
clone size: NA
CDR3 protein: CASSPPVSGRFWDTQYF
CDR3 DNA: TGTGCCAGCTCACCACCGGTGAGCGGGAGGTTTTGGGATACGCAGTATTTT

V gene: TRBV6-1
D gene: NA
J gene: TRBJ2-2
clone size: NA
CDR3 protein: CASSETPTGELFF
CDR3 DNA: TGTGCCAGCAGTGAAACGCCAACCGGGGAGCTGTTTTTT

V gene: TRBV2
D gene: NA
J gene: TRBJ1-1
clone size: NA
CDR3 protein: CASSERTGRTEAFF
CDR3 DNA: TGTGCCAGCAGTGAACGTACAGGCCGGACTGAAGCTTTCTTT

V gene: TRBV21-1
D gene: NA
J gene: TRBJ2-5
clone size: once
CDR3 protein: CASTEGRREETQYF
CDR3 DNA: TGTGCCAGCACCGAGGGACGTCGGGAAGAGACCCAGTACTTC

V gene: TRBV5-4
D gene: TRBD1
J gene: TRBJ2-7
clone size: NA
CDR3 protein: CASSLSGQGVYEQYF
CDR3 DNA: TGTGCCAGCAGCTTGAGTGGACAGGGGGTGTACGAGCAGTACTTC

V gene: TRBV19
D gene: NA
J gene: TRBJ1-5
clone size: NA
CDR3 protein: CASSILAGQAEPQHF
CDR3 DNA: TGTGCCAGTAGTATATTAGCGGGGCAGGCGGAGCCCCAGCATTTT

V gene: TRBV7-9
D gene: NA
J gene: TRBJ2-5
clone size: NA
CDR3 protein: CASSLVRQGETQYF
CDR3 DNA: TGTGCCAGCAGCTTAGTCCGGCAGGGAGAGACCCAGTACTTC

V gene: TRBV5-1
D gene: TRBD1
J gene: TRBJ1-2
clone size: NA
CDR3 protein: CASSFGGQGNYGYTF
CDR3 DNA: TGCGCCAGCAGCTTTGGGGGACAGGGGAACTATGGCTACACCTTC

V gene: TRBV5-1
D gene: NA
J gene: TRBJ1-2
clone size: NA
CDR3 protein: CASSFDNYGYTF
CDR3 DNA: TGCGCCAGCAGCTTCGATAACTATGGCTACACCTTC

V gene: TRBV30
D gene: TRBD1
J gene: TRBJ1-4
clone size: NA
CDR3 protein: CAWTGTESEKLFF
CDR3 DNA: TGTGCCTGGACCGGGACAGAAAGTGAAAAACTGTTTTTT

V gene: TRBV5-6
D gene: NA
J gene: TRBJ1-2
clone size: NA
CDR3 protein: CASSWDTQANYGYTF
CDR3 DNA: TGTGCCAGCAGCTGGGACACCCAAGCTAACTATGGCTACACCTTC

V gene: TRBV9
D gene: TRBD1
J gene: TRBJ1-1
clone size: NA
CDR3 protein: CASSVQGAGEAFF
CDR3 DNA: TGTGCCAGCAGCGTACAGGGGGCAGGTGAAGCTTTCTTT

V gene: TRBV2
D gene: NA
J gene: TRBJ2-3
clone size: NA
CDR3 protein: CASSGTGRGDTQYF
CDR3 DNA: TGTGCCAGCAGTGGCACAGGCCGAGGGGATACGCAGTATTTT

V gene: TRBV5-6
D gene: NA
J gene: TRBJ2-7
clone size: NA
CDR3 protein: CASSLFSGYEQYF
CDR3 DNA: TGTGCCAGCAGCTTGTTTTCAGGCTACGAGCAGTACTTC

V gene: TRBV9
D gene: TRBD2
J gene: TRBJ2-4
clone size: NA
CDR3 protein: CASSVGALAGVGVKNIQYF
CDR3 DNA: TGTGCCAGCAGCGTAGGGGCACTAGCGGGAGTCGGGGTCAAAAACATTCAGTACTTC

V gene: TRBV2
D gene: NA
J gene: TRBJ1-4
clone size: NA
CDR3 protein: CASSEAEKLFF
CDR3 DNA: TGTGCCAGCAGTGAAGCCGAAAAACTGTTTTTT

V gene: TRBV10-1
D gene: NA
J gene: TRBJ2-2
clone size: few
CDR3 protein: CASSESAAKTGELFF
CDR3 DNA: TGCGCCAGCAGTGAGTCGGCGGCGAAAACCGGGGAGCTGTTTTTT

V gene: TRBV19
D gene: NA
J gene: TRBJ2-4
clone size: once
CDR3 protein: CASSIGGREAIQYF
CDR3 DNA: TGTGCCAGTAGTATCGGTGGTAGGGAAGCCATTCAGTACTTC

V gene: TRBV6-6
D gene: NA
J gene: TRBJ2-1
clone size: NA
CDR3 protein: CASSAARTDYNEQFF
CDR3 DNA: TGTGCCAGCAGTGCCGCCCGTACCGACTACAATGAGCAGTTCTTC

V gene: TRBV11-2
D gene: NA
J gene: TRBJ1-1
clone size: few
CDR3 protein: CASSLGAWKGGASTEAFF
CDR3 DNA: TGTGCCAGCAGCTTAGGGGCTTGGAAGGGGGGCGCCTCCACTGAAGCTTTCTTT

V gene: TRBV7-2
D gene: TRBD1
J gene: TRBJ1-2
clone size: NA
CDR3 protein: CASSLDAGTGGGYTF
CDR3 DNA: TGTGCCAGCAGCTTAGACGCCGGGACAGGGGGTGGCTACACCTTC

V gene: TRBV4-1
D gene: NA
J gene: TRBJ1-2
clone size: NA
CDR3 protein: CASSQEGENYGYTF
CDR3 DNA: TGCGCCAGCAGCCAGGAGGGGGAGAACTATGGCTACACCTTC